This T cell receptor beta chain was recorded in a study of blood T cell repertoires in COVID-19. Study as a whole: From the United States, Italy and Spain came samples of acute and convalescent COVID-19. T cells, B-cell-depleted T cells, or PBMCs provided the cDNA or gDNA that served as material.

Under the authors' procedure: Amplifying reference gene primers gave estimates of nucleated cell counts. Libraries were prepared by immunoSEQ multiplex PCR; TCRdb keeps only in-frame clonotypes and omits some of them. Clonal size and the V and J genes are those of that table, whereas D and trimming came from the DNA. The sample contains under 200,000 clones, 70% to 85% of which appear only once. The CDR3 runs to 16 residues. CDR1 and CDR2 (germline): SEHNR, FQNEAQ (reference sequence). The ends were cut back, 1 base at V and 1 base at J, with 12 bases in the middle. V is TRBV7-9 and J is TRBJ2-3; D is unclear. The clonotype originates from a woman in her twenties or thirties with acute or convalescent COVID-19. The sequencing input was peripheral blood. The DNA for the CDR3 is TGTGCCAGCAGCTTAGACTGGATCCTAGGCACAGATACGCAGTATTTT. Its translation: CASSLDWILGTDTQYF.